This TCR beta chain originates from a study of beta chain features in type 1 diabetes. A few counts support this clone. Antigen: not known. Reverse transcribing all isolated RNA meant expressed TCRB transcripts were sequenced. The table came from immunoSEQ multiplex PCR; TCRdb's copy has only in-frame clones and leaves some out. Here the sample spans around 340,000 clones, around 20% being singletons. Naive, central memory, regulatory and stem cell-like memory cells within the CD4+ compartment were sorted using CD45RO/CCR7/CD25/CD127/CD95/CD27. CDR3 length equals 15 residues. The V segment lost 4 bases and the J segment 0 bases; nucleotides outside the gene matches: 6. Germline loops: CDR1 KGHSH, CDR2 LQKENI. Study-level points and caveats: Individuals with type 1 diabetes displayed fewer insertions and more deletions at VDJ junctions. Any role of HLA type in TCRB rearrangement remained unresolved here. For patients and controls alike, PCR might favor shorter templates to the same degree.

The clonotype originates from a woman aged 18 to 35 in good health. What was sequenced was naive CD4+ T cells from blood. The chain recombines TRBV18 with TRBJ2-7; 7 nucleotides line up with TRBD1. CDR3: CASSLRGYNSYEQYF. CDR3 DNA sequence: TGTGCCAGCTCACTCAGGGGGTATAACTCCTACGAGCAGTACTTC.